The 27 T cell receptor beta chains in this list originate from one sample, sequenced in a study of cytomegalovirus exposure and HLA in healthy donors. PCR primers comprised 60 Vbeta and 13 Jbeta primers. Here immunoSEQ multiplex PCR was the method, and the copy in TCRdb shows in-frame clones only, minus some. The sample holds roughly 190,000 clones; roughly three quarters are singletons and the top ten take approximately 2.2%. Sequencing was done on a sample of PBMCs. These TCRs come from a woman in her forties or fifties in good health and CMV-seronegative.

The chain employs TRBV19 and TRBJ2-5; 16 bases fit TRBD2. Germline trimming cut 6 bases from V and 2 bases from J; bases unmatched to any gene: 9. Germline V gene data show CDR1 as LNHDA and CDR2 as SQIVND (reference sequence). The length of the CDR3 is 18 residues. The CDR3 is CASRAQGTSGRAQETQYF. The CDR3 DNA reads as TGTGCCAGTAGGGCCCAGGGGACTAGCGGGAGGGCTCAAGAGACCCAGTACTTC.

The CDR3 here is CASSPTYRETYEQYF. CDR3 in DNA: TGTGCCAGCAGTCCGACCTACAGAGAGACCTACGAGCAGTACTTC. J is TRBJ2-7 and V is TRBV27; no definite D call. This CDR3 has 15 amino acids. The V end was cut by 5 bases, the J end by 2 bases, with 16 bases between. CDR1 MNHEY and CDR2 SMNVEV come from the germline V gene (reference sequence).

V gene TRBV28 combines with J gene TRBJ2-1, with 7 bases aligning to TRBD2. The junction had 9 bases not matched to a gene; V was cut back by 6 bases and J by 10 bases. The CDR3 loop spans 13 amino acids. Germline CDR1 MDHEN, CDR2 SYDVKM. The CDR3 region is CASRLASWAEQFF. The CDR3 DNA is TGTGCCAGCAGACTAGCGTCGTGGGCGGAGCAGTTCTTC.

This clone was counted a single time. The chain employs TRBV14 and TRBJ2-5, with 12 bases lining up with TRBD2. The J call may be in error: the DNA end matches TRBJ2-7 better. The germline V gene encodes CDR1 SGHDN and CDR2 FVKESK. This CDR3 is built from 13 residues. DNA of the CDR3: TGTGCCACACGGACTAGCGGGACCTACGAGCAGTACTTC. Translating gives CATRTSGTYEQYF.

The CDR3 here is CASRDPRGMNSPLHF. For the CDR3, the DNA is TGTGCCAGTAGAGACCCCAGGGGGATGAATTCACCCCTCCACTTT. The chain combines TRBV19 with TRBJ1-6; 7 bases map to TRBD1. J lost 7 bases, V lost 6 bases, and 9 bases had no gene match. The CDR3 has 15 residues. Germline loops: CDR1 LNHDA, CDR2 SQIVND (reference sequence).

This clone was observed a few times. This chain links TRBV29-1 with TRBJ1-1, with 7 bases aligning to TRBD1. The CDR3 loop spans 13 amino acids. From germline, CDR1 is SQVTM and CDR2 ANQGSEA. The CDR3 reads CRADHRGSTEAFF. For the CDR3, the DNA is TGCAGGGCCGACCACAGGGGAAGCACTGAAGCTTTCTTT.

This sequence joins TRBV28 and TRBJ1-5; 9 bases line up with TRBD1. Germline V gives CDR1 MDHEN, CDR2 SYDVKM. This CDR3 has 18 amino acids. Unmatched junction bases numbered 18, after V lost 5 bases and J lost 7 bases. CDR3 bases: TGTGCCAGCAGTCCAACGGGACAGGGACCCCTTTGGGGGCAGCCCCAGCATTTT. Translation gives CASSPTGQGPLWGQPQHF.

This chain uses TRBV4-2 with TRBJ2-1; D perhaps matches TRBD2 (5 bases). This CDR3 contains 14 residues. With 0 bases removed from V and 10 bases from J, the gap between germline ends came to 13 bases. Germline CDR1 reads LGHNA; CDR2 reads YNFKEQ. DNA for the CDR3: TGTGCCAGCAGCCAAGATTCGGGGAAATCCGAGCAGTTCTTC. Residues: CASSQDSGKSEQFF.

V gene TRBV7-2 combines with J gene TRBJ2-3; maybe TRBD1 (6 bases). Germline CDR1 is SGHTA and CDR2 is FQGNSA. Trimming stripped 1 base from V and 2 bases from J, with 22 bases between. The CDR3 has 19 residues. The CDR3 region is CASSLGGSDRRYLTDTQYF. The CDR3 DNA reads TGTGCCAGCAGCTTAGGGGGGAGCGACAGGAGGTACCTCACAGATACGCAGTATTTT.

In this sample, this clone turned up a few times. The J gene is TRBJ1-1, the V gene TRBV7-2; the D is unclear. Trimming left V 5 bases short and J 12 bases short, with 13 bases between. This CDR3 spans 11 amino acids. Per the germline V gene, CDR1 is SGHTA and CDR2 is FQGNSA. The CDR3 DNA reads TGTGCCAGCAGCCCGGACTACGGGACTTTCTTT. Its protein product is CASSPDYGTFF.

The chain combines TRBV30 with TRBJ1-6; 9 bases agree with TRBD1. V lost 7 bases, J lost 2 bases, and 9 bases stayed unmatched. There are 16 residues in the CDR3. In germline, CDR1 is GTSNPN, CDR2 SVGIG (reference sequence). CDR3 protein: CALPGQGKAYNSPLHF. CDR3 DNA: TGTGCCTTACCGGGACAGGGTAAGGCCTATAATTCACCCCTCCACTTT.

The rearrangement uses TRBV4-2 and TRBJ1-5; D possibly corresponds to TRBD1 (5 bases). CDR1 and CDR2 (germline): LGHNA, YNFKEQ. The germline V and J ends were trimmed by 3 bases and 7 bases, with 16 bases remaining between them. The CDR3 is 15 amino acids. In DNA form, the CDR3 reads TGTGCCAGCAGCCAGCCCGGGGGTGTCAAGCAGCCCCAGCATTTT. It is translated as CASSQPGGVKQPQHF.

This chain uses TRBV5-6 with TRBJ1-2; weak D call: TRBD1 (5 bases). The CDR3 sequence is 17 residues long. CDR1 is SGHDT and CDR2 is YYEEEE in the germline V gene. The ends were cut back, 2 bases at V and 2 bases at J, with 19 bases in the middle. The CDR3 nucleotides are TGTGCCAGCAGCTTCTCTTCAGTAGGACACCAAAACTATGGCTACACCTTC. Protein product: CASSFSSVGHQNYGYTF. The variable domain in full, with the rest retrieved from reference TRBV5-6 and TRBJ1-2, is DAGVTQSPTHLIKTRGQQVTLRCSPKSGHDTVSWYQQALGQGPQFIFQYYEEEERQRGNFPDRFSGHQFPNYSSELNVNALLLGDSALYLCASSFSSVGHQNYGYTFGSGTRLTVV.

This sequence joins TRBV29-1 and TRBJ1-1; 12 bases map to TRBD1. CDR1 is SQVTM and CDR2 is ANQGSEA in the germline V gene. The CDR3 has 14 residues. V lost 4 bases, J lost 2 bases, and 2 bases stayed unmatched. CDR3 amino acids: CSVGGTGGNTEAFF. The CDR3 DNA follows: TGCAGCGTTGGGGGGACAGGGGGCAACACTGAAGCTTTCTTT.

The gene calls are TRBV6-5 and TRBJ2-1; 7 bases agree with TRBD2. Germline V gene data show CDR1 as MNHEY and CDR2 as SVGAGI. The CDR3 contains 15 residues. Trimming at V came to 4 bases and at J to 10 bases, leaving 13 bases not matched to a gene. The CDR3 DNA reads TGTGCCAGCAGTTTTGGGCGGGAGCCCTTCGGGGAGCAGTTCTTC. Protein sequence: CASSFGREPFGEQFF.

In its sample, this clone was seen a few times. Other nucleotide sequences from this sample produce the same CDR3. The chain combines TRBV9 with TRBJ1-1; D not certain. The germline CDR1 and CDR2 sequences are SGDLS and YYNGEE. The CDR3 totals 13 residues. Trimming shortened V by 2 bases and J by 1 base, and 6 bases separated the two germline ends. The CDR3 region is CASSVAGNTEAFF. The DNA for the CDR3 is TGTGCCAGCAGCGTCGCGGGGAACACTGAAGCTTTCTTT.

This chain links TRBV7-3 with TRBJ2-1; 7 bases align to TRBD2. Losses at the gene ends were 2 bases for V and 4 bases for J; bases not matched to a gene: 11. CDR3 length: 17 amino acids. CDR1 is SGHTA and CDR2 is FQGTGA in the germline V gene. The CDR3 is CASSLLHSQAGYNEQFF. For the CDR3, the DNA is TGTGCCAGCAGCTTACTCCACTCACAAGCGGGGTACAATGAGCAGTTCTTC.

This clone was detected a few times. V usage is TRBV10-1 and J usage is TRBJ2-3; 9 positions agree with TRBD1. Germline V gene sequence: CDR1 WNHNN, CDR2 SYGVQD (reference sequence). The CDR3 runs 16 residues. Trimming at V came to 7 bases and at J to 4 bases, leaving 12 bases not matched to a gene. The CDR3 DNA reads TGCGCCAGCACCAACACCGGGACAGGGTTTTCAGATACGCAGTATTTT. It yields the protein CASTNTGTGFSDTQYF.

The CDR3 sequence: CASSDYTDTQYF. The CDR3 nucleotides are TGTGCCAGCAGTGACTACACAGATACGCAGTATTTT. This sequence joins TRBV2 and TRBJ2-3; D gene unclear. Germline values: CDR1 SNHLY, CDR2 FYNNEI. The CDR3 is made up of 12 amino acids. V lost 3 bases and J lost 2, with 3 bases in between.

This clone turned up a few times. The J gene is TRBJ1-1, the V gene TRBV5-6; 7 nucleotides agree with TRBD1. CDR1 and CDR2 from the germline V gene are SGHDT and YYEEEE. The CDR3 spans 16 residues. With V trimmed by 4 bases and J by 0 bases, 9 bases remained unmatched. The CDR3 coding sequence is TGTGCCAGCAGCCTGGAAGTGGGACAGATGAACACTGAAGCTTTCTTT. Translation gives CASSLEVGQMNTEAFF.

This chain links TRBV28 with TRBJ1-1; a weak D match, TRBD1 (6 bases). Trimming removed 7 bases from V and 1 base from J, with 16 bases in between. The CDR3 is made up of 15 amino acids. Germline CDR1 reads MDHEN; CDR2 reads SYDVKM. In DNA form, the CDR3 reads TGTGCCAGCACCAACTATGACAGGAAGAACACTGAAGCTTTCTTT. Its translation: CASTNYDRKNTEAFF. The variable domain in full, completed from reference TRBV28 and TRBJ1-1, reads DVKVTQSSRYLVKRTGEKVFLECVQDMDHENMFWYRQDPGLGLRLIYFSYDVKMKEKGDIPEGYSVSREKKERFSLILESASTNQTSMYLCASTNYDRKNTEAFFGQGTRLTVV.

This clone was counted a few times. The CDR3 nucleotides read TGCGCCAGCAGCCAAGTCGGGGAAGCTAACTATGGCTACACCTTC. It specifies CASSQVGEANYGYTF. This rearrangement joins TRBV4-1 to TRBJ1-2; D ambiguous. V dropped 1 base and J dropped 0 bases, with 9 bases sitting between them. From germline, CDR1 is MGHRA and CDR2 YSYEKL. This CDR3 is built from 15 residues.

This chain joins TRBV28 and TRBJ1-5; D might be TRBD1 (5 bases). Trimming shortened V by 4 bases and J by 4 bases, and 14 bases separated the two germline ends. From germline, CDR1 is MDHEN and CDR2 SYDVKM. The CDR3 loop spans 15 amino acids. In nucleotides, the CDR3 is TGTGCCAGCAGTTGGCGGGGGGTGGTAAATCAGCCCCAGCATTTT. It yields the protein CASSWRGVVNQPQHF.

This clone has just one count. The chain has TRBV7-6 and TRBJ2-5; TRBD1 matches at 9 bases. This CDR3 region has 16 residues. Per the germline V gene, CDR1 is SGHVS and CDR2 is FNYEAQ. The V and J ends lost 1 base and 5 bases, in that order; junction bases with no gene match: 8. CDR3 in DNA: TGTGCCAGCAGCTTAGGGGGACAGGGTATAGGGGAGACCCAGTACTTC. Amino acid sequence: CASSLGGQGIGETQYF.

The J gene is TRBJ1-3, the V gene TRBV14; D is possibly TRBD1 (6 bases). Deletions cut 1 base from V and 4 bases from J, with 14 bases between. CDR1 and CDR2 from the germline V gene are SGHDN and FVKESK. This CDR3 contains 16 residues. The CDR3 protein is CASSQARTALGNTIYF. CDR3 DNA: TGTGCCAGCAGCCAAGCGAGGACAGCTCTAGGAAACACCATATATTTT.

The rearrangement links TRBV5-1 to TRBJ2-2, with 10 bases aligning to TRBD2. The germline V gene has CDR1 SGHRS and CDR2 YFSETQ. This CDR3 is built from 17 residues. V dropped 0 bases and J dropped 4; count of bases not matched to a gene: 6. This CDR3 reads CASSLEAGGPGTGELFF. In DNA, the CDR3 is TGCGCCAGCAGCTTGGAAGCGGGGGGGCCAGGCACCGGGGAGCTGTTTTTT.

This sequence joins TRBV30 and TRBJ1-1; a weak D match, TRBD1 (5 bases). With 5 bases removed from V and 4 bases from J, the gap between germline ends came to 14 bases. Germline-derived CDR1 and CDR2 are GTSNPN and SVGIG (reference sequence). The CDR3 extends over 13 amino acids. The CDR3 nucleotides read TGTGCCTGGGCGGATAATAGGGGCACTGAAGCTTTCTTT. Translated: CAWADNRGTEAFF. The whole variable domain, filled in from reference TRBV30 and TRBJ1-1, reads SQTIHQWPATLVQPVGSPLSLECTVEGTSNPNLYWYRQAAGRGLQLLFYSVGIGQISSEVPQNLSASRPQDRQFILSSKKLLLSDSGFYLCAWADNRGTEAFFGQGTRLTVV.